These T cell receptor beta chains were read from a single sample in a study of shared T cell receptors in the human thymus. Assay used: immunoSEQ multiplex PCR; TCRdb lists only in-frame clones, some missing. The table shows some 660,000 clones, with more than 75% occurring only once. The same data also went into a second study, on human thymus T cells.

The sequenced sample was thymocytes. The receptors were sampled from a boy younger than two with a congenital heart defect. Each CDR3 is given with its conserved first and last residue. The D gene is left open where the match is weak. Expanded clones are given a class, and other clones once, few, many or no size at all.

J gene	V gene	D gene	clone size	CDR3 protein	CDR3 DNA
TRBJ2-6	TRBV11-2	TRBD1	NA	CASSNDRVRSGANVLTF	TGTGCCAGCAGCAACGACAGGGTGCGCTCTGGGGCCAACGTCCTGACTTTC
TRBJ1-6	TRBV14	NA	NA	CASSQDSGRNSPLHF	TGTGCCAGCAGCCAAGATTCCGGGAGAAATTCACCCCTCCACTTT
TRBJ2-7	TRBV27	TRBD1	NA	CASSLSRGRSEQYF	TGTGCCAGCAGTTTATCGAGGGGGCGCAGCGAGCAGTACTTC
TRBJ1-1	TRBV5-4	NA	NA	CASSGGNSGNTEAFF	TGTGCCAGCAGCGGCGGGAATTCGGGGAACACTGAAGCTTTCTTT
TRBJ1-1	TRBV10-1	NA	NA	CASSNQQGEAFF	TGCGCCAGCAGTAACCAACAGGGTGAAGCTTTCTTT
TRBJ2-5	TRBV14	NA	NA	CASSQDWPNQETQYF	TGTGCCAGCAGCCAAGATTGGCCCAATCAAGAGACCCAGTACTTC
TRBJ2-1	TRBV7-2	TRBD2	NA	CASSSSGRYYNEQFF	TGTGCCAGCAGTAGTAGCGGGAGGTACTACAATGAGCAGTTCTTC
TRBJ1-2	TRBV30	NA	NA	CAWTQIRDTSRVGYTF	TGTGCCTGGACCCAGATCCGGGACACGTCGCGCGTTGGCTACACCTTC
TRBJ2-3	TRBV25-1	TRBD2	NA	CASSEYWRGGSDTQYF	TGTGCCAGCAGTGAATATTGGCGGGGGGGATCAGATACGCAGTATTTT
TRBJ2-1	TRBV28	TRBD2	NA	CASSLFPLAGSYNEQFF	TGTGCCAGCAGTTTATTCCCACTAGCGGGGTCCTACAATGAGCAGTTCTTC
TRBJ2-3	TRBV6-1	TRBD2	NA	CASSDEEAGATDTQYF	TGTGCCAGCAGTGACGAAGAAGCGGGGGCCACAGATACGCAGTATTTT
TRBJ1-1	TRBV5-1	TRBD1	NA	CASSYRGQGWETEAFF	TGCGCCAGCAGCTACCGAGGACAGGGGTGGGAGACTGAAGCTTTCTTT
TRBJ1-6	TRBV30	NA	NA	CAGGRTNSPLHF	TGTGCCGGGGGCCGGACCAATTCCCCCCTCCACTTT
TRBJ2-2	TRBV14	TRBD1	NA	CASSQAPGPGQRYTGELFF	TGTGCCAGCAGCCAAGCACCCGGCCCGGGACAGAGATACACCGGGGAGCTGTTTTTT
TRBJ2-6	TRBV7-3	TRBD2	once	CASSLTAGRGAGANVLTF	TGTGCCAGCAGCTTAACGGCCGGCCGGGGGGCTGGGGCCAACGTCCTGACTTTC
TRBJ1-1	TRBV10-2	TRBD1	few	CASSGGQENTEAFF	TGCGCCAGCAGTGGGGGACAGGAAAACACTGAAGCTTTCTTT
TRBJ2-5	TRBV30	TRBD2	NA	CAWTSAGTSGIPRGETQYF	TGTGCCTGGACATCGGCTGGGACTAGCGGGATCCCACGGGGAGAGACCCAGTACTTC
TRBJ2-7	TRBV5-6	TRBD1	NA	CASSLARDRKDSYEQYF	TGTGCCAGCAGCTTGGCCCGGGACAGAAAAGACTCCTACGAGCAGTACTTC
TRBJ2-2	TRBV4-3	NA	few	CASSQDRGAATGELFF	TGCGCCAGCAGCCAAGATCGGGGGGCCGCAACCGGGGAGCTGTTTTTT
TRBJ2-4	TRBV6-1	NA	NA	CASSEGGEVKNIQYF	TGTGCCAGCAGTGAGGGGGGAGAAGTCAAAAACATTCAGTACTTC
TRBJ2-1	TRBV6-5	TRBD2	NA	CASSYSPSGSGEQFF	TGTGCCAGCAGTTACTCGCCTAGCGGGAGTGGTGAGCAGTTCTTC
TRBJ2-7	TRBV27	TRBD2	NA	CASSFTSGSVLPYEQYF	TGTGCCAGCAGTTTTACTAGCGGGAGCGTACTTCCCTACGAGCAGTACTTC
TRBJ1-5	TRBV6-5	NA	NA	CASSTGLYSNQPQHF	TGTGCCAGCAGTACAGGGTTATATAGCAATCAGCCCCAGCATTTT
TRBJ2-2	TRBV15	TRBD2	NA	CATSRPTGGANTGELFF	TGTGCCACCAGCAGACCCACGGGAGGCGCGAACACCGGGGAGCTGTTTTTT
TRBJ1-2	TRBV10-3	NA	NA	CAISESAQVEGYTF	TGTGCCATCAGTGAGTCGGCACAGGTGGAGGGCTACACCTTC
TRBJ2-5	TRBV7-6	TRBD2	NA	CASSWSAGGPGQETQYF	TGTGCCAGCAGCTGGTCAGCGGGGGGGCCGGGACAAGAGACCCAGTACTTC
TRBJ2-5	TRBV7-9	NA	NA	CASSLGRGTQETQYF	TGTGCCAGCAGCTTAGGACGGGGAACCCAAGAGACCCAGTACTTC
TRBJ2-7	TRBV5-4	NA	NA	CASSLTPYEQYF	TGTGCCAGCAGCTTGACCCCATACGAGCAGTACTTC
TRBJ2-7	TRBV4-3	NA	once	CASSQASLHEQYF	TGCGCCAGCAGCCAAGCATCACTACACGAGCAGTACTTC
TRBJ1-2	TRBV28	NA	NA	CASSPDPGNYGYTF	TGTGCCAGCAGCCCGGATCCGGGGAACTATGGCTACACCTTC
TRBJ1-4	TRBV19	TRBD1	NA	CASSMGTGVEKLFF	TGTGCCAGTAGTATGGGGACAGGGGTTGAAAAACTGTTTTTT
TRBJ2-1	TRBV5-6	TRBD2	NA	CASSPRRGLAANEQFF	TGTGCCAGCAGCCCAAGGCGGGGACTAGCCGCCAATGAGCAGTTCTTC
TRBJ2-2	TRBV7-3	TRBD1	NA	CASSLGTADTGELFF	TGTGCCAGCAGCTTGGGGACAGCGGACACCGGGGAGCTGTTTTTT
TRBJ1-1	TRBV29-1	NA	NA	CSTTPIQGNNTEAFF	TGCAGCACCACCCCGATACAGGGTAACAACACTGAAGCTTTCTTT
TRBJ1-5	TRBV5-6	NA	NA	CASSLGAGYSNQPQHF	TGTGCCAGCAGCTTGGGGGCGGGATATAGCAATCAGCCCCAGCATTTT
TRBJ2-1	TRBV5-6	NA	NA	CASRSSNSNRYNEQFF	TGTGCCAGCAGAAGTTCCAACTCTAATCGCTACAATGAGCAGTTCTTC
TRBJ1-2	TRBV5-8	TRBD1	NA	CASSEATGGRSYGYTF	TGTGCCAGCAGCGAGGCCACAGGGGGTCGTTCCTATGGCTACACCTTC
TRBJ2-1	TRBV30	TRBD2	NA	CAWSPTSGRRGFYNEQFF	TGTGCCTGGAGTCCGACTAGCGGGAGGAGAGGGTTCTACAATGAGCAGTTCTTC
TRBJ2-1	TRBV6-4	TRBD2	NA	CASSAKPSGGFGNEQFF	TGTGCCAGCAGTGCAAAGCCTAGCGGGGGGTTTGGGAATGAGCAGTTCTTC
TRBJ1-2	TRBV4-3	NA	NA	CASSQDIGGFYGYTF	TGCGCCAGCAGCCAAGATATCGGGGGATTCTATGGCTACACCTTC
TRBJ2-1	TRBV25-1	TRBD2	NA	CASSALTSGGHNEQFF	TGTGCCAGCAGTGCATTGACTAGCGGGGGGCACAATGAGCAGTTCTTC
TRBJ2-1	TRBV4-3	TRBD1	NA	CASSWTLDRVLGEQFF	TGCGCCAGCAGCTGGACCCTTGACAGGGTACTCGGTGAGCAGTTCTTC
TRBJ2-3	TRBV20-1	NA	NA	CSARSRDTQYF	TGCAGTGCTAGATCTCGAGATACGCAGTATTTT
TRBJ1-5	TRBV28	NA	NA	CASSLSGERDENQPQHF	TGTGCCAGCAGTTTAAGCGGGGAGAGGGATGAGAATCAGCCCCAGCATTTT
TRBJ2-7	TRBV28	NA	NA	CASSFRSGSILPYEQYF	TGTGCCAGCAGTTTTAGGTCCGGGAGTATTCTCCCCTACGAGCAGTACTTC
TRBJ2-1	TRBV6-5	NA	once	CASSYSSGGPTNEQFF	TGTGCCAGCAGTTACTCGTCCGGGGGGCCCACTAATGAGCAGTTCTTC
TRBJ1-3	TRBV29-1	NA	NA	CSVGGLGGSGNTIYF	TGCAGCGTTGGAGGATTAGGCGGCTCTGGAAACACCATATATTTT
TRBJ2-7	TRBV7-2	TRBD1	NA	CASSIGTGNHEQYF	TGTGCCAGCAGCATCGGGACAGGGAACCACGAGCAGTACTTC
TRBJ2-3	TRBV28	TRBD1	NA	CASSLLGWDRVISSTDTQYF	TGTGCCAGCAGTCTCTTAGGGTGGGACAGGGTAATCTCTAGCACAGATACGCAGTATTTT
TRBJ2-4	TRBV4-3	TRBD1	few	CASSQDHRDRVDAKNIQYF	TGCGCCAGCAGCCAAGATCACCGAGACAGGGTCGATGCCAAAAACATTCAGTACTTC
TRBJ1-3	TRBV12-5	TRBD1	NA	CASGSGDRDDGNTIYF	TGTGCTAGTGGTTCTGGAGACAGGGACGACGGAAACACCATATATTTT
TRBJ2-7	TRBV30	NA	once	CAWSAGRAGYEQYF	TGTGCCTGGAGTGCGGGAAGGGCCGGCTACGAGCAGTACTTC
TRBJ1-6	TRBV5-6	NA	NA	CASSLAGDEQLNSPLHF	TGTGCCAGCAGCTTGGCGGGGGATGAACAGTTAAATTCACCCCTCCACTTT
TRBJ2-3	TRBV5-3	TRBD2	once	CARTGRREEYF	TGTGCCAGAACCGGTAGGCGGGAGGAGTATTTT
TRBJ1-5	TRBV4-1	TRBD1	NA	CASSQVDRGGQPQHF	TGCGCCAGCAGCCAAGTTGACAGGGGAGGTCAGCCCCAGCATTTT